This entry lists 16 T cell receptor beta chains sequenced from one sample in a study of cytotoxic CD8 clonotypes in ibrutinib-treated CLL. The assay was immunoSEQ multiplex PCR, and TCRdb's table has in-frame clones only and misses some. Here the sample spans around 70,000 clones, roughly 83% being singletons. This specimen consisted of PBMCs, obtained after 24 months of ibrutinib treatment. The receptor set was obtained from a human donor with chronic lymphocytic leukemia.

The gene calls are TRBV15 and TRBJ2-7; D is unclear. The CDR3 loop spans 15 amino acids. In germline, CDR1 is LNHNV, CDR2 YYDKDF (reference sequence). Trimming left V 0 bases short and J 2 bases short, with 11 bases between. The CDR3 region is CATSRDIARPYEQYF. The CDR3 DNA reads as TGTGCCACCAGCAGAGATATAGCTAGGCCCTACGAGCAGTACTTC.

This chain uses TRBV6-1 with TRBJ2-5; 12 bases fit TRBD1. Germline V gene data show CDR1 as MNHNS and CDR2 as SASEGT. The CDR3 totals 15 residues. V was pared by 6 bases and J by 7 bases, with 9 bases of the junction left unmatched. The CDR3 loop reads CASRGPGQGARTQYF. The CDR3 nucleotides read TGTGCCAGCAGGGGCCCGGGACAGGGGGCTCGGACCCAGTACTTC.

This chain connects TRBV11-3 to TRBJ2-1; no definite D call. V was cut by 0 bases and J by 3 bases, with 6 bases left in between. The CDR3 spans 14 residues. Germline V gene lookup returns CDR1 SGHNT and CDR2 YENEEA. The CDR3 DNA reads TGTGCCAGCAGCTTAGATGCAAGCTACAATGAGCAGTTCTTC. As protein: CASSLDASYNEQFF.

This sequence joins TRBV28 and TRBJ2-5, with D uncertain. Germline lookup yields CDR1 MDHEN and CDR2 SYDVKM. V shed 4 bases and J shed 4 bases, with 10 bases lying between them. This CDR3 spans 13 amino acids. The CDR3 DNA follows: TGTGCCAGCAGTTCTCGCGGATCAGAGACCCAGTACTTC. Translation: CASSSRGSETQYF.

J is TRBJ2-6 and V is TRBV5-1, with 7 positions matching TRBD1. The CDR3 runs to 13 residues. Germline CDR1 and CDR2: SGHRS and YFSETQ. J lost 12 bases, V lost 5 bases, and 8 bases had no gene match. The CDR3 coding sequence is TGCGCCAGCAGTGGGGTAGGGGGCCCCGTCCTGACTTTC. Protein: CASSGVGGPVLTF.

This clone was detected only a few times. This CDR3 is CAWSETLHRVSFEKLFF. CDR3 DNA: TGTGCCTGGAGTGAAACACTGCACAGGGTTTCTTTCGAAAAACTGTTTTTT. The chain recombines TRBV30 with TRBJ1-4; D is perhaps TRBD1 (6 bases). The V end was cut by 1 base, the J end by 8 bases, with 23 bases between. The CDR3 totals 17 residues. Germline CDR1 is GTSNPN and CDR2 is SVGIG (reference sequence).

This clone was seen once. The CDR3: CASSEALSLAAYNEQFF. In nucleotides, the CDR3 is TGTGCCAGCAGTGAAGCGCTTTCACTAGCGGCCTACAATGAGCAGTTCTTC. The rearrangement uses TRBV2 and TRBJ2-1; 8 bases align to TRBD2. V dropped 0 bases and J dropped 2; count of bases not matched to a gene: 6. Germline values: CDR1 SNHLY, CDR2 FYNNEI. There are 17 residues in the CDR3.

The chain uses TRBV9 and TRBJ2-2, with D perhaps being TRBD1 or TRBD2 (5 bases each). The CDR3 spans 15 residues. CDR1 and CDR2 (germline): SGDLS, YYNGEE. V lost 3 bases to trimming and J lost 5 bases, with 14 bases between them. Here the CDR3 reads CASSAGPWATGELFF. The CDR3 DNA reads as TGTGCCAGCAGCGCGGGACCTTGGGCGACCGGGGAGCTGTTTTTT.

The chain carries TRBV5-1 and TRBJ2-1, with 11 bases aligning to TRBD2. V shed 3 bases, J shed 4 bases, and the junction held 6 bases outside the gene matches. This CDR3 is 16 amino acids long. Per germline, CDR1 SGHRS and CDR2 YFSETQ. CDR3 sequence reads: CASSSLGLADYNEQFF. The CDR3, as DNA: TGCGCCAGCAGCTCTCTGGGACTAGCGGATTACAATGAGCAGTTCTTC.

This chain joins TRBV2 and TRBJ2-3; 7 positions match TRBD2. Germline CDR1 and CDR2: SNHLY and FYNNEI. After removal of 4 bases from V and 6 bases from J, the junction contained 4 bases not matched to a gene. The CDR3 loop spans 13 amino acids. Here the CDR3 reads CASSGTGGDTQYF. The CDR3, as DNA: TGTGCCAGCAGTGGGACCGGGGGGGATACGCAGTATTTT.

The chain couples TRBV7-2 to TRBJ2-5, with D possibly being TRBD2 (5 bases). With 0 bases removed from V and 0 bases from J, the gap between germline ends came to 8 bases. From germline, CDR1 is SGHTA and CDR2 FQGNSA. This CDR3 has 15 residues. The CDR3 spells CASSLAPGYQETQYF. CDR3 nucleotides: TGTGCCAGCAGCTTAGCGCCGGGGTACCAAGAGACCCAGTACTTC.

This clone appeared a single time. V usage is TRBV7-8 and J usage is TRBJ2-7; 8 nucleotides match TRBD2. Germline V CDR1 and CDR2: SGHVS, FQNEAQ. The CDR3 spans 16 residues. With V trimmed by 0 bases and J by 0 bases, 4 bases remained unmatched. The CDR3: CASSLASLAGSYEQYF. Written as DNA, the CDR3 is TGTGCCAGCAGCTTAGCGTCGCTAGCGGGCTCCTACGAGCAGTACTTC. Filled out from reference TRBV7-8 and TRBJ2-7, the complete variable domain reads GAGVSQSPRYKVAKRGQDVALRCDPISGHVSLFWYQQALGQGPEFLTYFQNEAQLDKSGLPSDRFFAERPEGSVSTLKIQRTQQEDSAVYLCASSLASLAGSYEQYFGPGTRLTVT.

This chain uses TRBV2 with TRBJ2-1; 7 bases map to TRBD2. In germline, CDR1 is SNHLY, CDR2 FYNNEI. Trimming cost V 0 bases and J 3 bases; bases outside gene matches: 14. The CDR3 runs 19 residues. CDR3 in amino acids: CASSEAASGGGYNYNEQFF. The CDR3 DNA sequence: TGTGCCAGCAGTGAAGCGGCTAGCGGAGGAGGGTACAACTACAATGAGCAGTTCTTC.

This clone was detected only a few times. This chain joins TRBV19 and TRBJ2-2, with D unresolved. CDR3 length: 14 residues. V lost 5 bases to trimming and J lost 0 bases, with 7 bases between them. Germline V gives CDR1 LNHDA, CDR2 SQIVND (reference sequence). The chain's CDR3 is CASSGQANTGELFF. The CDR3 DNA follows: TGTGCCAGTAGTGGGCAGGCGAACACCGGGGAGCTGTTTTTT.

V and J are TRBV18 and TRBJ2-7; possibly TRBD1 for D (5 bases). Germline assignment: CDR1 KGHSH and CDR2 LQKENI. V lost 2 bases and J 5 bases, leaving 16 bases between the germline ends. CDR3 length: 15 residues. The CDR3 DNA reads as TGTGCCAGCTCACCAGGCGTGGGGCAGTTGAACGAGCAGTACTTC. The encoded protein is CASSPGVGQLNEQYF.

The chain uses TRBV4-1 and TRBJ2-5; maybe TRBD2 (5 bases). The CDR3 is made up of 15 amino acids. From germline, CDR1 is MGHRA and CDR2 YSYEKL. Deletions cut 1 base from V and 4 bases from J, with 13 bases between. CDR3: CASSQVVGDGETQYF. CDR3 nucleotides: TGCGCCAGCAGCCAAGTCGTCGGGGATGGAGAGACCCAGTACTTC.